This passage covers 9 T cell receptor beta chains from one sample sequenced in a study of blood T cell repertoires in COVID-19. Generated by immunoSEQ multiplex PCR, the TCRdb table keeps only in-frame clones and is missing some. The sample consists of approximately 25,000 clones, 90% of them appearing once. Sequencing was done on a sample of peripheral blood. These receptors were obtained from a woman aged 60 to 75 with active COVID-19.

The J gene is TRBJ2-7, the V gene TRBV2; 12 bases match TRBD2. The V and J ends lost 6 bases and 5 bases, in that order; junction bases with no gene match: 8. The CDR3 runs 15 residues. The V gene's germline CDR1 is SNHLY and CDR2 FYNNEI. CDR3 DNA: TGTGCCAGCAGCGGACTAGCGGGAAAGGGGGACGAGCAGTACTTC. Translation: CASSGLAGKGDEQYF.

This clone was observed once. The genes are TRBV7-6 and TRBJ2-7; possible D gene TRBD2, 5 bases. The length of the CDR3 is 15 residues. CDR1 and CDR2 from the germline V gene are SGHVS and FNYEAQ. V gave up 2 bases and J gave up 6 bases, with 17 bases separating them. CDR3 bases: TGTGCCAGCAGCTTAAACCCGGTAGCTGCGGGCGAGCAGTACTTC. Its translation is CASSLNPVAAGEQYF. The full variable domain, completed using reference TRBV7-6 and TRBJ2-7, is GAGVSQSPRYKVTKRGQDVALRCDPISGHVSLYWYRQALGQGPEFLTYFNYEAQQDKSGLPNDRFSAERPEGSISTLTIQRTEQRDSAMYRCASSLNPVAAGEQYFGPGTRLTVT.

This clone appeared a single time. Other nucleotide sequences in the sample specify the same CDR3. V and J are TRBV7-8 and TRBJ1-2; no reliable D call. Germline values: CDR1 SGHVS, CDR2 FQNEAQ. Trimming left V 5 bases short and J 0 bases short, with 7 bases between. The CDR3 is 13 amino acids. This chain's CDR3 is CASSPDSNYGYTF. For the CDR3, the DNA is TGTGCCAGCAGCCCCGACTCTAACTATGGCTACACCTTC.

This chain links TRBV20-1 with TRBJ2-7, with no clear D. V was shortened by 3 bases and J by 3 bases, with 3 bases between the two germline ends. Germline V gene sequence: CDR1 DFQATT, CDR2 SNEGSKA (reference sequence). This CDR3 has 10 residues. The CDR3 here is CSASLYEQYF. The CDR3 DNA is TGCAGTGCTAGCCTCTACGAGCAGTACTTC.

The chain has TRBV6-5 and TRBJ2-1; 8 bases line up with TRBD1. The germline V gene has CDR1 MNHEY and CDR2 SVGAGI. The trim removed 8 bases at V and 2 bases at J, leaving 5 bases unmatched. This CDR3 spans 14 amino acids. In DNA, the CDR3 is TGTGCCAGCGGGGACAGGCGAACCTACAATGAGCAGTTCTTC. Protein product: CASGDRRTYNEQFF.

The rearrangement uses TRBV7-7 and TRBJ2-3; 15 bases match TRBD2. The CDR3 is 15 residues long. Germline assignment: CDR1 SSHAT and CDR2 FNYEAQ (reference sequence). The J segment lost 6 bases and the V segment lost 4 bases, leaving 2 bases of the junction unmatched. CDR3 coding DNA: TGTGCCAGCAGCTCCGGACTAGCGGGAGGGGATACGCAGTATTTT. Its protein is CASSSGLAGGDTQYF.

The J gene is TRBJ1-5, the V gene TRBV25-1; the D gene is possibly TRBD1 (5 bases). CDR1 MGHDK and CDR2 SYGVNS come from the germline V gene. The CDR3 has 14 amino acids. Trimming removed 8 bases at V and 0 bases at J, with 11 bases between. DNA of the CDR3: TGTGCCAGCGGGGCACACGATAGCAATCAGCCCCAGCATTTT. Translating gives CASGAHDSNQPQHF.

This chain's CDR3 is CASSLERGGKDEQYF. CDR3 coding DNA: TGCGCCAGCAGCTTGGAGCGGGGGGGTAAGGACGAGCAGTACTTC. The chain uses TRBV5-1 and TRBJ2-7, with 10 positions matching TRBD2. CDR3 size: 15 residues. The V gene's germline CDR1 is SGHRS and CDR2 YFSETQ. The V and J ends lost 0 bases and 5 bases, in that order; junction bases with no gene match: 5. Variable domain in full (rest from reference TRBV5-1 and TRBJ2-7): KAGVTQTPRYLIKTRGQQVTLSCSPISGHRSVSWYQQTPGQGLQFLFEYFSETQRNKGNFPGRFSGRQFSNSRSEMNVSTLELGDSALYLCASSLERGGKDEQYFGPGTRLTVT.

The chain is built from TRBV27 and TRBJ1-1; D call uncertain. The CDR3 extends over 16 amino acids. Per the germline V gene, CDR1 is MNHEY and CDR2 is SMNVEV (reference sequence). Deletions cut 0 bases from V and 0 bases from J, with 11 bases between. This CDR3 is CASSLSMWRMNTEAFF. The CDR3 nucleotides read TGTGCCAGCAGTTTATCTATGTGGCGGATGAACACTGAAGCTTTCTTT.